This T cell receptor beta chain was captured by sequencing in a study of blood T cell repertoires in COVID-19. CDR3 length equals 17 residues. V shed 6 bases and J shed 5 bases, with 28 bases lying between them. CDR1 is SQVTM and CDR2 is ANQGSEA in the germline V gene. In Cohort 3, a recovered donor had either two negative PCRs, clearance, or symptom resolution. Measured with immunoSEQ multiplex PCR; TCRdb has only the in-frame clones, and not every one. Of 250,000 to 400,000 clones detected, 90% appear once; the ten largest clones hold approximately 2.5%. This receptor was obtained from a man in his fifties or sixties who had recovered from COVID-19. This sequence joins TRBV29-1 and TRBJ2-5; D perhaps matches TRBD2 (6 bases). The source material was PBMCs or T cells enriched from blood (not recorded which). In DNA form, the CDR3 reads TGCAGCGTCACCGGATTGGGACGACTAAGTGGGGGGGAGACCCAGTACTTC. Protein sequence: CSVTGLGRLSGGETQYF.